This section outlines one T cell receptor beta chain sequence together with its context. The antigen remains unidentified. This entry is derived from a study of T cell responses to AZD1222 COVID-19 vaccine. Findings and caveats of the study: A rise in Spike-specific TCR breadth and depth followed two AZD1222 doses. It should be noted that donors were predominantly white British and more often female, and clonal diversity was possibly underestimated.

TCRdb's copy holds only in-frame clones and misses some; the assay was immunoSEQ multiplex PCR. This table has roughly 53,000 clones, approximately 85% appearing once. This CDR3 is built from 13 residues. The V call is TRBV1, the J call TRBJ1-2; the D segment call TRBD1 is taken from the table without a DNA check. TRBV1 counts as a pseudogene. This TCR derives from an adult in good health. This specimen was peripheral blood, taken on day 0 of MenACWY control vaccination. CDR3 bases: TGCACCAGCAGCCCCCGGACAGGGGTAGGCTACACCTTC. Encoded protein: CTSSPRTGVGYTF.